This passage covers 19 T cell receptor beta chains from one sample sequenced in a study of blood T cell repertoires in COVID-19. Assay used: immunoSEQ multiplex PCR; TCRdb lists only in-frame clones, some missing. The sample consists of over 200,000 clones, under 90% of them appearing once. The specimen was peripheral blood. Receptor source: a man aged 55 to 69 who had recovered from COVID-19.

The V call is TRBV19, the J call TRBJ2-3; tentatively, D is TRBD1 (6 bases). Between the trimmed V and J ends, which lost 5 bases and 1 base, there was a span of 13 bases. The CDR3 spans 15 residues. The germline gives CDR1 LNHDA, CDR2 SQIVND (reference sequence). CDR3 DNA sequence: TGTGCCAGTAGTCCAGACAGGACACGCACAGATACGCAGTATTTT. It specifies CASSPDRTRTDTQYF.

CDR3 amino acids: CASSLGQVLINTEAFF. CDR3 nucleotide sequence: TGTGCCAGCAGCTTGGGGCAGGTGCTTATAAACACTGAAGCTTTCTTT. The chain links TRBV5-6 to TRBJ1-1; D is undetermined. CDR1 and CDR2 (germline): SGHDT, YYEEEE. CDR3 length: 16 residues. Trimming took 0 bases from V and 2 from J, leaving 14 bases between them. Full variable domain (rest looked up from reference TRBV5-6 and TRBJ1-1): DAGVTQSPTHLIKTRGQQVTLRCSPKSGHDTVSWYQQALGQGPQFIFQYYEEEERQRGNFPDRFSGHQFPNYSSELNVNALLLGDSALYLCASSLGQVLINTEAFFGQGTRLTVV.

The chain links TRBV7-2 to TRBJ2-5; TRBD2 might be the D (6 bases). V lost 5 bases to trimming and J lost 5 bases, with 18 bases between them. This CDR3 contains 15 residues. Per germline, CDR1 SGHTA and CDR2 FQGNSA. The CDR3 spells CASSVTGTQRETQYF. The CDR3 DNA is TGTGCCAGCAGCGTTACCGGGACTCAAAGGGAGACCCAGTACTTC.

V usage is TRBV28 and J usage is TRBJ1-4; D might be TRBD1 (5 bases). Germline V lookup: CDR1 MDHEN, CDR2 SYDVKM. The CDR3 is made up of 11 amino acids. Trimming removed 7 bases from V and 7 bases from J, with 7 bases in between. The CDR3 DNA reads TGTGCCAGCAAGGGGCGTGAAAAACTGTTTTTT. Translating gives CASKGREKLFF.

The rearrangement links TRBV9 to TRBJ2-2; 8 nucleotides match TRBD1. The junction had 12 bases not matched to a gene; V was cut back by 0 bases and J by 5 bases. This CDR3 is 18 amino acids long. CDR1 SGDLS and CDR2 YYNGEE come from the germline V gene. The chain's CDR3 is CASSVGAIGRTGTGELFF. As DNA, the CDR3 is TGTGCCAGCAGCGTAGGGGCTATCGGAAGGACAGGGACCGGGGAGCTGTTTTTT.

V and J are TRBV9 and TRBJ1-6, with 9 bases matching TRBD1. The V gene's germline CDR1 is SGDLS and CDR2 YYNGEE. V dropped 3 bases and J dropped 8; count of bases not matched to a gene: 3. This CDR3 region has 14 residues. The CDR3 DNA reads TGTGCCAGCAGCGGACAGGGGGGCGATTCACCCCTCCACTTT. It is translated as CASSGQGGDSPLHF.

In this sample, this clone turned up once. The CDR3 DNA follows: TGTGCCATCAGTACGGGACTAGCGGGTCCAAACACCGGGGAGCTGTTTTTT. Translated: CAISTGLAGPNTGELFF. This chain links TRBV10-3 with TRBJ2-2, with 12 bases lining up with TRBD2. Unmatched junction bases numbered 6, after V lost 5 bases and J lost 2 bases. Germline V gene sequence: CDR1 ENHRY, CDR2 SYGVKD. The CDR3 consists of 17 residues.

V gene TRBV6-5 combines with J gene TRBJ1-2; 10 positions agree with TRBD1. The trim removed 2 bases at V and 9 bases at J, leaving 6 bases unmatched. CDR3 length: 14 residues. CDR1 is MNHEY and CDR2 is SVGAGI in the germline V gene. CDR3 in amino acids: CASSYRQGARSYTF. The DNA of the CDR3 is TGTGCCAGCAGTTACCGACAGGGGGCGAGGAGCTACACCTTC.

This chain uses TRBV5-5 with TRBJ2-5, with 10 bases that match TRBD2. CDR1 and CDR2 (germline): SGHKS, YYEKEE (reference sequence). Trimming cost V 4 bases and J 2 bases; bases outside gene matches: 11. This CDR3 contains 17 residues. The CDR3 protein is CASSLGLAGVKQETQYF. CDR3 nucleotides: TGTGCCAGCAGCCTTGGGCTAGCGGGGGTCAAGCAAGAGACCCAGTACTTC.

The chain employs TRBV4-3 and TRBJ1-1; a possible D gene is TRBD1 (5 bases). The ends were cut back, 1 base at V and 4 bases at J, with 10 bases in the middle. The CDR3 totals 14 residues. The germline CDR1 and CDR2 sequences are LGHNA and YSLEER. The CDR3 nucleotides read TGCGCCAGCAGCCAAGTGGGGGGTAGCACTGAAGCTTTCTTT. Translation gives CASSQVGGSTEAFF.

The chain uses TRBV12-3 or TRBV12-4 and TRBJ2-7, with 9 bases aligning to TRBD1. Trimming took 6 bases from V and 4 from J; bases not matched to a gene: 4. This CDR3 has 13 residues. In DNA, the CDR3 is TGTGCCAGCAGACGACAGGGGGGTTACGAGCAGTACTTC. This gives the protein CASRRQGGYEQYF.

V usage is TRBV12-3 or TRBV12-4 and J usage is TRBJ2-1; maybe TRBD2 (6 bases). The CDR3 totals 11 residues. Between the trimmed V and J ends, which lost 6 bases and 13 bases, there was a span of 13 bases. The CDR3 DNA reads TGTGCCAGCAGCCGACTAGGCAGCCAGTTCTTC. Translating gives CASSRLGSQFF.

V is TRBV6-2 or TRBV6-3 and J is TRBJ1-5; D may be TRBD1 (6 bases). The germline V gene encodes CDR1 MNHEY and CDR2 SVGEGT. V gave up 6 bases and J gave up 5 bases, with 17 bases separating them. The CDR3 consists of 15 residues. The CDR3 DNA sequence: TGTGCCAGCAGGTACCATACAGGGCCCGATCAGCCCCAGCATTTT. Protein: CASRYHTGPDQPQHF.

The chain is built from TRBV7-2 and TRBJ2-7, with TRBD1 identical over 9 bases. The germline CDR1 and CDR2 sequences are SGHTA and FQGNSA. The CDR3 consists of 15 residues. The J segment lost 0 bases and the V segment lost 1 base, leaving 1 base of the junction unmatched. In DNA, the CDR3 is TGTGCCAGCAGCTTAGACAGGGGGCGCTCCTACGAGCAGTACTTC. Protein sequence: CASSLDRGRSYEQYF.

The rearrangement joins TRBV2 to TRBJ1-4, with 7 nucleotides matching TRBD1. Germline V gene sequence: CDR1 SNHLY, CDR2 FYNNEI. The V gene end was trimmed by 8 bases and the J gene end by 7 bases; junction bases not matched to a gene: 7. There are 13 residues in the CDR3. Here the CDR3 reads CASSLRGSEKLFF. The CDR3 DNA reads TGTGCCAGCTCTCTCAGGGGGAGTGAAAAACTGTTTTTT.

This clone was detected only once. The V gene is TRBV2, the J gene TRBJ1-5, with D possibly TRBD1 on 6 matching bases. The CDR3 has 15 amino acids. Germline CDR1 SNHLY, CDR2 FYNNEI. With 7 bases removed from V and 2 bases from J, the gap between germline ends came to 15 bases. The CDR3 is CASILEAGGNQPQHF. In DNA, the CDR3 is TGTGCCAGCATTTTAGAGGCAGGGGGCAATCAGCCCCAGCATTTT.

This clone appeared once. The chain joins TRBV15 to TRBJ2-1, with D hard to call. Germline CDR1 LNHNV, CDR2 YYDKDF (reference sequence). Trimming took off 4 bases at V and 9 bases at J, with 16 bases between the two ends. This CDR3 contains 14 residues. CDR3 protein: CATSTPLRGIEQFF. The DNA for the CDR3 is TGTGCCACCAGCACCCCCCTAAGAGGTATTGAGCAGTTCTTC. Full variable domain (missing parts from reference TRBV15 and TRBJ2-1): DAMVIQNPRYQVTQFGKPVTLSCSQTLNHNVMYWYQQKSSQAPKLLFHYYDKDFNNEADTPDNFQSRRPNTSFCFLDIRSPGLGDTAMYLCATSTPLRGIEQFFGPGTRLTVL.

The V gene is TRBV6-5, the J gene TRBJ2-5; 7 nucleotides line up with TRBD2. V dropped 6 bases and J dropped 4; count of bases not matched to a gene: 5. This CDR3 is built from 13 residues. Germline values: CDR1 MNHEY, CDR2 SVGAGI. In nucleotides, the CDR3 is TGTGCCAGCAGCTTGGGGGGGTCAGAGACCCAGTACTTC. Protein sequence: CASSLGGSETQYF.

The V call is TRBV29-1, the J call TRBJ1-1; no clear D gene. Germline values: CDR1 SQVTM, CDR2 ANQGSEA. The CDR3 has 13 amino acids. The V gene lost 5 bases and the J gene lost 1 base, with 11 bases spanning the gap. In DNA form, the CDR3 reads TGCAGCGTTACGGAGGGCGGGAACACTGAAGCTTTCTTT. It codes for CSVTEGGNTEAFF.